A single sample gave rise to the 17 T cell receptor beta chains below, sequenced in a study of type 1 regulatory T cells. Study-level results: Compared with non-Tr1 cells, Tr1 cells showed a narrower TCR repertoire.

The antigens these receptors bind are not known. TCRdb fed the reads into MiXCR, producing one record per CDR3 protein. The sample lists 60,000 to 75,000 distinct CDR3 sequences, roughly 20% occurring once. The sequencing input was cultured type 1 regulatory T (Tr1) cells, either the whole culture or a sorted fraction (not recorded which). The receptors were gathered from a human donor in good health.

In its sample, this clonotype was seen a few times. The chain combines TRBV5-1 with TRBJ2-5; no clear D gene. Germline values: CDR1 SGHRS, CDR2 YFSETQ. Trimming stripped 5 bases from V and 6 bases from J, with 8 bases between. CDR3 size: 11 residues. CDR3 sequence (DNA): TGCGCCAGCAGGGATTCACAGACCCAGTACTTC. It encodes CASRDSQTQYF.

This clonotype occurred a few times. The chain links TRBV7-3 to TRBJ2-3; 10 nucleotides match TRBD2. Losses at the gene ends were 5 bases for V and 2 bases for J; bases not matched to a gene: 10. Germline loops: CDR1 SGHTA, CDR2 FQGTGA. This CDR3 comprises 17 residues. CDR3 nucleotides: TGTGCCAGCAGCAAGTTACCGGGACTAGCGAACACAGATACGCAGTATTTT. This codes for CASSKLPGLANTDTQYF.

The chain recombines TRBV18 with TRBJ2-6; D gene uncertain. Germline V gene sequence: CDR1 KGHSH, CDR2 LQKENI. V gave up 5 bases and J gave up 4 bases, with 9 bases separating them. The length of the CDR3 is 14 residues. CDR3 amino acids: CASSSSAGANVLTF. CDR3 DNA: TGTGCCAGCTCATCGTCTGCCGGGGCCAACGTCCTGACTTTC.

Concerning this clonotype: Germline is not matched at one junction end, which may reflect a read error. The J gene is TRBJ2-1, the V gene TRBV5-1; 9 bases line up with TRBD1. The CDR3 loop spans 15 amino acids. Germline V gene data show CDR1 as SGHRS and CDR2 as YFSETQ. This CDR3 is CASSLEAENTGGLSF. The CDR3 coding sequence is TGCGCCAGCAGCTTGGAGGCGGAGAATACAGGGGGCCTAAGCTTC.

This clonotype was detected a few times. This sequence joins TRBV7-8 and TRBJ2-1; no definite D call. CDR3 length: 15 residues. Deletions cut 1 base from V and 2 bases from J, with 9 bases between. Germline V lookup: CDR1 SGHVS, CDR2 FQNEAQ. The chain's CDR3 is CASSLEGVPYNEQFF. Written as DNA, the CDR3 is TGTGCCAGCAGCTTAGAAGGAGTGCCCTACAATGAGCAGTTCTTC.

The chain uses TRBV20-1 and TRBJ2-7; 7 nucleotides match TRBD2. CDR1 and CDR2 (germline): DFQATT, SNEGSKA (reference sequence). The CDR3 has 14 amino acids. The J segment lost 4 bases and the V segment lost 5 bases, leaving 11 bases of the junction unmatched. The CDR3 DNA sequence: TGCAGTGCTGCCGAGGGTAGCGGGTATTACGAGCAGTACTTC. It encodes CSAAEGSGYYEQYF.

This clonotype has just a few counts. V is TRBV10-3 and J is TRBJ2-1, with TRBD2 as a possible D gene (5 bases). The CDR3 extends over 12 amino acids. Germline CDR1 reads ENHRY; CDR2 reads SYGVKD. Between the trimmed V and J ends, which lost 7 bases and 6 bases, there was a span of 10 bases. The CDR3 bases are TGTGCCATCACGAGCGGAATCAATGAGCAGTTCTTC. It yields the protein CAITSGINEQFF.

The sample holds a few counts of this clonotype. The rearrangement links TRBV20-1 to TRBJ2-5; possibly TRBD1 for D (6 bases). CDR1 DFQATT and CDR2 SNEGSKA come from the germline V gene (reference sequence). The CDR3 has 13 residues. Trimming pared 2 bases from V and 7 bases from J, leaving 14 bases between. The CDR3 DNA follows: TGCAGTGCTAGAACTCAGGGGCCTAGGACCCAGTACTTC. Residues: CSARTQGPRTQYF.

The sample holds a few counts of this clonotype. The genes are TRBV3-1 and TRBJ2-7, with D possibly TRBD2 on 5 matching bases. Germline V gene sequence: CDR1 LGHDT, CDR2 YNNKEL (reference sequence). V was pared by 2 bases and J by 0 bases, with 8 bases between. The CDR3 totals 14 residues. The CDR3 sequence: CASSQSRASYEQYF. In DNA, the CDR3 is TGTGCCAGCAGCCAATCGAGGGCCTCCTACGAGCAGTACTTC.

In this sample, this clonotype turned up a few times. This chain uses TRBV15 with TRBJ2-5; maybe TRBD1 (6 bases). The CDR3 has 15 residues. Trimming cost V 2 bases and J 0 bases, with 10 bases left between them. Germline values: CDR1 LNHNV, CDR2 YYDKDF (reference sequence). In DNA form, the CDR3 reads TGTGCCACCAGCAGACTAGGACAGAACCAAGAGACCCAGTACTTC. Its translation: CATSRLGQNQETQYF. Full variable domain (outside the CDR3, taken from reference TRBV15 and TRBJ2-5): DAMVIQNPRYQVTQFGKPVTLSCSQTLNHNVMYWYQQKSSQAPKLLFHYYDKDFNNEADTPDNFQSRRPNTSFCFLDIRSPGLGDTAMYLCATSRLGQNQETQYFGPGTRLLVL.

The chain uses TRBV3-1 and TRBJ2-7; possibly TRBD2 for D (5 bases). This CDR3 is built from 17 residues. Germline V gives CDR1 LGHDT, CDR2 YNNKEL (reference sequence). V shed 0 bases and J shed 5 bases, with 20 bases lying between them. The CDR3 here is CASSQDPRGANIHEQYF. CDR3 DNA sequence: TGTGCCAGCAGCCAAGACCCCCGGGGAGCGAATATTCACGAGCAGTACTTC.

This clonotype was seen ten or more times. The chain is built from TRBV20-1 and TRBJ2-7; 7 nucleotides match TRBD1. This CDR3 is built from 14 residues. The ends lost 6 bases at V and 0 bases at J; junction bases unmatched: 8. Germline V gene lookup returns CDR1 DFQATT and CDR2 SNEGSKA (reference sequence). In nucleotides, the CDR3 is TGCAGTGCAGAGGACAGGAAAAGCTCCTACGAGCAGTACTTC. Protein: CSAEDRKSSYEQYF.

Concerning this clonotype: Just one base apart from a much larger clone, this may be a read error. This chain uses TRBV20-1 with TRBJ2-5; 8 bases are shared with TRBD1. This CDR3 is 12 amino acids long. Germline loops: CDR1 DFQATT, CDR2 SNEGSKA (reference sequence). Unmatched junction bases numbered 6, after V lost 3 bases and J lost 9 bases. The CDR3 is CSASNRGEAQYF. Written as DNA, the CDR3 is TGCAGTGCTAGCAACAGGGGGGAGGCCCAGTACTTC.

This chain connects TRBV18 to TRBJ2-7; 7 bases agree with TRBD1. V was pared by 2 bases and J by 5 bases, with 9 bases of the junction left unmatched. Per the germline V gene, CDR1 is KGHSH and CDR2 is LQKENI. The CDR3 totals 15 residues. The chain's CDR3 is CASSPGKGGLHEQYF. Written as DNA, the CDR3 is TGTGCCAGCTCACCAGGGAAAGGGGGCTTACACGAGCAGTACTTC.

The V and J genes are TRBV5-4 and TRBJ2-1; 8 positions match TRBD2. This CDR3 spans 16 amino acids. The V gene end was trimmed by 4 bases and the J gene end by 2 bases; junction bases not matched to a gene: 8. Germline V CDR1 and CDR2: SGHNT, YYREEE (reference sequence). CDR3 loop: CASSQESGRTYNEQFF. The CDR3 coding sequence is TGTGCCAGCAGCCAGGAGAGCGGGAGAACCTACAATGAGCAGTTCTTC.

The sample holds a few counts of this clonotype. The rearrangement joins TRBV20-1 to TRBJ2-7; 8 bases match TRBD2. The CDR3 contains 13 residues. With 7 bases clipped from V and 3 bases from J, the junction kept 8 bases outside the gene matches. Per the germline V gene, CDR1 is DFQATT and CDR2 is SNEGSKA (reference sequence). CDR3 nucleotides: TGCAGTGGCGACCAGGGACTAGGCTACGAGCAGTACTTC. Protein: CSGDQGLGYEQYF.

The chain has TRBV9 and TRBJ1-2; TRBD1 matches 7 bases. In germline, CDR1 is SGDLS, CDR2 YYNGEE. J lost 5 bases, V lost 4 bases, and 11 bases had no gene match. The CDR3 length is 15 residues. This CDR3 reads CASSPAATGLYGYTF. CDR3 bases: TGTGCCAGCAGCCCGGCGGCGACAGGGTTATATGGCTACACCTTC. The full variable domain, with the rest looked up from reference TRBV9 and TRBJ1-2, is DSGVTQTPKHLITATGQRVTLRCSPRSGDLSVYWYQQSLDQGLQFLIQYYNGEERAKGNILERFSAQQFPDLHSELNLSSLELGDSALYFCASSPAATGLYGYTFGSGTRLTVV.